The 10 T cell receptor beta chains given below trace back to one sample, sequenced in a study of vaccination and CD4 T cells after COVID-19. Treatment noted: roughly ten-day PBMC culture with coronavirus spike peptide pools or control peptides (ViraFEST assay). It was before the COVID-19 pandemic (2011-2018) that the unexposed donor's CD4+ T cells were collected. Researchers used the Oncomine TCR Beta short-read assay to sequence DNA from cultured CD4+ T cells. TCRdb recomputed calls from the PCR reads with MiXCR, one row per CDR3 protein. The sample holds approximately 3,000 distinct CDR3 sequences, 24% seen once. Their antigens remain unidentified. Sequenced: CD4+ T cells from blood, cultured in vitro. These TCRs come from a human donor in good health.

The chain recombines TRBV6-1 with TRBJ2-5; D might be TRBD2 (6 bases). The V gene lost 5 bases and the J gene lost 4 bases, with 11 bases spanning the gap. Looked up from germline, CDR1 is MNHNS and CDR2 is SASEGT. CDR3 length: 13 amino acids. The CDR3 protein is CASSRNGGETQYF. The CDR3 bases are TGTGCCAGCAGTCGAAACGGGGGAGAGACCCAGTACTTC.

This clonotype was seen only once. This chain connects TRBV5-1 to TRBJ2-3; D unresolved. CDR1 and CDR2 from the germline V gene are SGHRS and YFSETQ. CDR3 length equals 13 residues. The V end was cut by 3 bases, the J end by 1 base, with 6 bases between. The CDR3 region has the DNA TGCGCCAGCAGCTCTGAGGGCACAGATACGCAGTATTTT. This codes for CASSSEGTDTQYF.

The CDR3 nucleotides read TGCGCCAGCAGTGAGTTTTTGGCTAGCGGCCTCTACGAGCAGTACTTC. This translates into CASSEFLASGLYEQYF. The J gene is TRBJ2-7, the V gene TRBV10-1, with 7 bases fitting TRBD2. The V gene's germline CDR1 is WNHNN and CDR2 SYGVQD (reference sequence). This CDR3 has 16 residues. V was pared by 1 base and J by 3 bases, with 9 bases of the junction left unmatched.

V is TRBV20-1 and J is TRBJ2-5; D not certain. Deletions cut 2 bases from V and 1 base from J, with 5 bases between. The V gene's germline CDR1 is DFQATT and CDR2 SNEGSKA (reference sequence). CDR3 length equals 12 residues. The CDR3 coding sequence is TGCAGTGCTAGACGTGGCCAAGAGACCCAGTACTTC. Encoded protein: CSARRGQETQYF.

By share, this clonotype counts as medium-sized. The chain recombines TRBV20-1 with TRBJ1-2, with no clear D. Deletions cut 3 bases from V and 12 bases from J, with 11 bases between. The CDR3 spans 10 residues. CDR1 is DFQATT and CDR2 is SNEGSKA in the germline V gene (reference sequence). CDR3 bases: TGCAGTGCTAGCCTTGAAAGGGACACCTTC. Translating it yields CSASLERDTF.

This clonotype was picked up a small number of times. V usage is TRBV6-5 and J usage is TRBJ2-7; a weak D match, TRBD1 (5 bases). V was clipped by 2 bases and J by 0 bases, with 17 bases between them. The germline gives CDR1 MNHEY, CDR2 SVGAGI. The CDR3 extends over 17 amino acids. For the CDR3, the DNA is TGTGCCAGCAGTTACCTAAGACAGTCGACTTACTCCTACGAGCAGTACTTC. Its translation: CASSYLRQSTYSYEQYF.

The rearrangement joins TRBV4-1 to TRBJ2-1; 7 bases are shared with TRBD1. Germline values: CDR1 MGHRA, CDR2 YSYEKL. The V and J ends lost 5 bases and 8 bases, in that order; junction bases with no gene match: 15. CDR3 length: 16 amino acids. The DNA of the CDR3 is TGCGCCAGCAGCTCCGGACAGGATCCCGCCGGGGATGAGCAGTTCTTC. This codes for CASSSGQDPAGDEQFF.

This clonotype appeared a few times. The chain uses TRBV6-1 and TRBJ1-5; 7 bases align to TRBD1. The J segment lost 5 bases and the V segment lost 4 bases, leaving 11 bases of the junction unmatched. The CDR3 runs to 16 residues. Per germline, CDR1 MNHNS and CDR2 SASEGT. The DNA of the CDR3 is TGTGCCAGCAGTGGCGACGTATACAGGGGACATCAGCCCCAGCATTTT. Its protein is CASSGDVYRGHQPQHF.

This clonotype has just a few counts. CDR3 region: CSARNPTGWSGEQYF. The CDR3 nucleotides are TGCAGTGCTAGAAATCCGACAGGGTGGTCGGGCGAGCAGTACTTC. The V and J genes are TRBV20-1 and TRBJ2-7, with 7 bases that match TRBD1. In germline, CDR1 is DFQATT, CDR2 SNEGSKA (reference sequence). The CDR3 loop spans 15 amino acids. The V segment lost 2 bases and the J segment 6 bases; nucleotides outside the gene matches: 13.

The CDR3 nucleotides are TGTGCCAGCAGCCCGGGACAGGGAATGAATAATGAAAAACTGTTTTTT. Translation: CASSPGQGMNNEKLFF. J is TRBJ1-4 and V is TRBV7-9, with 9 bases aligning to TRBD1. This CDR3 spans 16 amino acids. J was trimmed by 4 bases and V by 5 bases; bases with no gene match: 8. CDR1 is SEHNR and CDR2 is FQNEAQ in the germline V gene (reference sequence).